This T cell receptor beta chain was sequenced during a study of T-cell memory formation after mild COVID-19. Of note for this clonotype: The target antigen is unknown.

Germline V gene data show CDR1 as MNHEY and CDR2 as SVGEGT. Trimming shortened V by 0 bases and J by 2 bases, and 5 bases separated the two germline ends. The CDR3 length is 14 residues. One entry per CDR3 protein results from TCRdb running MiXCR on the 5' RACE reads. The profile covers 150,000 to 200,000 distinct CDR3 sequences, with roughly 11% appearing a single time and about 3.5% taken by the ten largest. Study findings and constraints: CM and EM subsets held most contracting CD4+ clones; EMRA held CD8+ ones.

Sequenced sample: PBMCs or a T cell subset sorted from them (not recorded which). The chain combines TRBV6-2 or TRBV6-3 with TRBJ2-1; D not certain. The receptor's source is a young man who had mild COVID-19 (a few samples of this study predate the infection). Cell type and time point are not known. The CDR3 nucleotides are TGTGCCAGCAGTTACTCCAGCCCCTACAATGAGCAGTTCTTC. This encodes CASSYSSPYNEQFF.